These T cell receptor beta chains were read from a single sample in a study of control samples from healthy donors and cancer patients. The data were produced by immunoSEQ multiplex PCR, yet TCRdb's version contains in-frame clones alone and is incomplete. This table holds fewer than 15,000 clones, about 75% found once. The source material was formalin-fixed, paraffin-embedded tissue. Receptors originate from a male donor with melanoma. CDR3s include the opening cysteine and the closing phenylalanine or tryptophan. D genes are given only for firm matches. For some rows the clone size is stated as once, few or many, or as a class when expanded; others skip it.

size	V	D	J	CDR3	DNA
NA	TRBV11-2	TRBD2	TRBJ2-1	CASSSSGSSYNEQFF	TGTGCCAGCAGCAGTAGCGGGAGCTCCTACAATGAGCAGTTCTTC
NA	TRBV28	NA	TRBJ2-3	CASSFLAGTDTQYF	TGTGCCAGCAGTTTCCTGGCAGGCACAGATACGCAGTATTTT
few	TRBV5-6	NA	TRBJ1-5	CASSARGSNQPQHF	TGTGCCAGCAGCGCCCGGGGGAGCAATCAGCCCCAGCATTTT
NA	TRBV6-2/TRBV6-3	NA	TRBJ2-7	CASSELGAVQYF	TGTGCCAGCAGTGAGCTCGGCGCGGTGCAGTACTTC
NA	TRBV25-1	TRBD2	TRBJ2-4	CASSDAGAGRNIQYF	TGTGCCAGCAGTGACGCCGGAGCGGGGAGAAACATTCAGTACTTC
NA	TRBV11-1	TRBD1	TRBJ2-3	CASTTGGQANADTQYF	TGTGCCAGCACCACAGGGGGACAGGCGAATGCAGATACGCAGTATTTT
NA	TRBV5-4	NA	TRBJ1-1	CASSWVTQGNTEAFF	TGTGCCAGCAGCTGGGTGACACAGGGGAACACTGAAGCTTTCTTT
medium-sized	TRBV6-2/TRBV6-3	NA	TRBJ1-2	CASSLWTEDYTF	TGTGCCAGCAGTCTCTGGACGGAAGACTACACCTTC
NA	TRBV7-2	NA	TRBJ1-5	CASSLQGDQPQHF	TGTGCCAGCAGTTTACAGGGTGATCAGCCCCAGCATTTT
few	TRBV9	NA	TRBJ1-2	CASSVEGWNYGYTF	TGTGCCAGCAGCGTTGAGGGATGGAACTATGGCTACACCTTC
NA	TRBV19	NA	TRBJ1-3	CASRETATSGNTIYF	TGTGCCAGTAGGGAGACTGCAACCTCTGGAAACACCATATATTTT
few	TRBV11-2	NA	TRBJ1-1	CASSLVLRNTEAFF	TGTGCCAGCAGCTTAGTTCTTAGGAACACTGAAGCTTTCTTT
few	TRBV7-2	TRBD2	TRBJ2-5	CASSETPGRPGETQYF	TGTGCCAGCAGCGAAACCCCCGGGAGGCCGGGAGAGACCCAGTACTTC
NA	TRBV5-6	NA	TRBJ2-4	CASSFNGRAKNIQYF	TGTGCCAGCAGCTTTAACGGGCGAGCCAAAAACATTCAGTACTTC
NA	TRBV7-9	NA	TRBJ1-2	CASSLLRFLYGYTF	TGTGCCAGCAGCTTATTGCGGTTCCTCTATGGCTACACCTTC
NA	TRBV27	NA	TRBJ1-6	CASNTSGRGTYNSPLHF	TGTGCCAGCAATACCTCTGGCAGGGGCACCTATAATTCACCCCTCCACTTT
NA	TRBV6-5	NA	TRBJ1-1	CASSYVGRRWDTEAFF	TGTGCCAGCAGTTACGTCGGGAGGAGGTGGGATACTGAAGCTTTCTTT
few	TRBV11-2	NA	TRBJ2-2	CASSLSQGGAGELFF	TGTGCCAGCAGCTTAAGCCAGGGGGGAGCCGGGGAGCTGTTTTTT
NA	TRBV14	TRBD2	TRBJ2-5	CASSQDQGGGKTQYF	TGTGCCAGCAGCCAAGATCAGGGCGGGGGGAAGACCCAGTACTTC
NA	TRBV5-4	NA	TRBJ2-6	CASSLRVSGANVLTF	TGTGCCAGCAGCTTACGGGTCTCTGGGGCCAACGTCCTGACTTTC
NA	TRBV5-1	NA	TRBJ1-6	CASSSKEGSPLHF	TGCGCCAGCAGCTCCAAAGAGGGTTCACCCCTCCACTTT
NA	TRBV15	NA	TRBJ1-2	CATSRRIRQELNYGYTF	TGTGCCACCAGCAGAAGGATTCGACAGGAATTAAACTATGGCTACACCTTC
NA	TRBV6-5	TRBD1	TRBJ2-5	CASSTGGWETQYF	TGTGCCAGCAGTACAGGGGGTTGGGAGACCCAGTACTTC
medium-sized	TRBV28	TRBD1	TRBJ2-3	CASSPWTGPDTQYF	TGTGCCAGCAGTCCGTGGACAGGACCAGATACGCAGTATTTT
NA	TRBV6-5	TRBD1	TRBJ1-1	CASSYGQGALDTEAFF	TGTGCCAGCAGTTACGGGCAGGGGGCGTTGGACACTGAAGCTTTCTTT
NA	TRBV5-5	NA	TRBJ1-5	CASSLQVGNQPQHF	TGTGCCAGCAGCTTACAGGTGGGCAATCAGCCCCAGCATTTT
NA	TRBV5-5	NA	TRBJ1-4	CASSMRDLNEKLFF	TGTGCCAGCAGTATGAGGGACCTTAATGAAAAACTGTTTTTT
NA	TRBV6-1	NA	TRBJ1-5	CASSGAGSLSPNSNQPQHF	TGTGCCAGCAGTGGCGCCGGATCCTTATCCCCCAATAGCAATCAGCCCCAGCATTTT
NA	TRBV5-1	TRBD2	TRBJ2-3	CASRLGGSLSTDTQYF	TGCGCCAGCAGGTTGGGAGGGTCCCTTAGCACAGATACGCAGTATTTT
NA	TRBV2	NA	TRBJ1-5	CASRYDTGSNQPQHF	TGTGCCAGCAGGTACGATACTGGAAGCAATCAGCCCCAGCATTTT
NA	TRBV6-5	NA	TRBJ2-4	CASSTLGGPKYIQYF	TGTGCCAGCAGTACCCTCGGCGGGCCTAAGTACATTCAGTACTTC
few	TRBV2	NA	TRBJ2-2	CASSKTARGTGELFF	TGTGCCAGCAGCAAGACAGCTCGGGGCACCGGGGAGCTGTTTTTT
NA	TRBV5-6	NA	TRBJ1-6	CASSLVANNSPLHF	TGTGCCAGCAGCTTGGTGGCAAATAATTCACCCCTCCACTTT
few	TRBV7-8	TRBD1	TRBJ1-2	CASSPFQGEDGYTF	TGTGCCAGCAGCCCCTTCCAGGGGGAGGATGGCTACACCTTC
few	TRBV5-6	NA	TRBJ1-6	CASSASLWSSYNSPLHF	TGTGCCAGCAGCGCCTCTCTTTGGAGCTCCTATAATTCACCCCTCCACTTT
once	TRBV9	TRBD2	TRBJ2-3	CASGLAGDRTDTQYF	TGTGCCAGCGGACTAGCGGGGGACCGCACAGATACGCAGTATTTT
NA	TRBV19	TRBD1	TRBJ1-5	CASSMEQGHQPQHF	TGTGCCAGTAGTATGGAACAGGGGCATCAGCCCCAGCATTTT
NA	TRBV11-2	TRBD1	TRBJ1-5	CASSTPLSTGINQPQHF	TGTGCCAGCAGCACGCCCCTTTCGACAGGGATTAATCAGCCCCAGCATTTT
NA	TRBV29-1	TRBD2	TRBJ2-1	CSVERLAGLPGEQFF	TGCAGCGTTGAAAGACTAGCGGGGTTACCAGGTGAGCAGTTCTTC
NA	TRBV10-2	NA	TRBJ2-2	CASSESSPWGVNTGELFF	TGCGCCAGCAGTGAGTCTTCCCCCTGGGGGGTGAACACCGGGGAGCTGTTTTTT
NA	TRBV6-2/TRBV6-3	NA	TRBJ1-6	CASSAEMGGSPLHF	TGTGCCAGCAGTGCAGAGATGGGAGGTTCACCCCTCCACTTT
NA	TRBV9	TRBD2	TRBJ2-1	CASSVGTSGGYGEQFF	TGTGCCAGCAGCGTAGGGACTAGCGGGGGATATGGTGAGCAGTTCTTC
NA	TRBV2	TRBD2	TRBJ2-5	CASQGTTPGTQYF	TGTGCCAGCCAAGGGACTACCCCAGGGACCCAGTACTTC
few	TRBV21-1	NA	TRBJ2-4	CASSTKKGLDNPGKNIQYF	TGTGCCAGCAGCACCAAAAAGGGGTTAGACAACCCAGGCAAAAACATTCAGTACTTC
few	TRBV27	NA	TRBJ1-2	CASSLKMSYGYTF	TGTGCCAGCAGTCTCAAGATGAGCTATGGCTACACCTTC
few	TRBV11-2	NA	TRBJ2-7	CASSPSGLIYEQYF	TGTGCCAGCAGCCCCAGTGGCTTGATCTACGAGCAGTACTTC
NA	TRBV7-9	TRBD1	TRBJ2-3	CASSFGQVTQYF	TGTGCCAGCAGCTTCGGACAGGTCACGCAGTATTTT
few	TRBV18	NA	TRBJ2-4	CASSRQTGLNIQYF	TGTGCCAGCTCACGCCAAACAGGGTTGAACATTCAGTACTTC
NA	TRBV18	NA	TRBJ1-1	CASSPEEAFF	TGTGCCAGCTCACCCGAGGAAGCTTTCTTT
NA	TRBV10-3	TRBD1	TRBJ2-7	CAISESKPGQVPYEQYF	TGTGCCATCAGTGAGTCAAAGCCGGGACAGGTACCCTACGAGCAGTACTTC
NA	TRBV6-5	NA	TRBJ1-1	CASSYSIWGEAFF	TGTGCCAGCAGTTACTCGATATGGGGCGAAGCTTTCTTT
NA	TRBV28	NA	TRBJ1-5	CASSLGGPQHF	TGTGCCAGCAGTTTAGGGGGGCCCCAGCATTTT
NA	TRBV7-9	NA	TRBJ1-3	CASSLEAGPSGNTIYF	TGTGCCAGCAGCTTAGAGGCAGGGCCATCTGGAAACACCATATATTTT
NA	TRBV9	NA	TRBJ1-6	CASSVGPGLNNSPLHF	TGTGCCAGCAGCGTAGGCCCCGGGTTAAATAATTCACCCCTCCACTTT
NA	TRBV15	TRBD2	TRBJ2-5	CATGRRLAGSQETQYF	TGTGCCACCGGAAGGAGACTAGCGGGGTCCCAAGAGACCCAGTACTTC
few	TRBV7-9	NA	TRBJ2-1	CASSLDNEQFF	TGTGCCAGCAGCTTAGACAATGAGCAGTTCTTC
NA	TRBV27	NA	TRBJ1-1	CASSFSGEHTEAFF	TGTGCCAGCAGTTTCTCAGGGGAGCACACTGAAGCTTTCTTT
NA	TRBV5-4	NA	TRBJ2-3	CASSPGTFTPTDTQYF	TGTGCCAGCAGCCCGGGGACTTTCACCCCGACAGATACGCAGTATTTT
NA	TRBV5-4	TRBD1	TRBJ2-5	CASSSPRQGGQETQYF	TGTGCCAGCAGCTCTCCTCGACAGGGGGGTCAAGAGACCCAGTACTTC